Sequencing of this T cell receptor (beta chain) was carried out in a study of cytomegalovirus exposure and HLA in healthy donors (dated by TCRdb to about 2017). A note on the overall study: According to a later analysis, one platform produced both the roughly 110 validation repertoires and the 670 or so repertoires of the first cohort. In addition to the first cohort of several hundred subjects, a separate validation cohort of 130 or so different subjects was used. The study was designed to test whether signatures of past pathogen exposure could be identified by cataloging public T cell receptors. To predict cytomegalovirus infection status, the study combined high-throughput TCR immunosequencing, statistical association of individual TCRs with disease status, and machine learning. General findings and caveats noted by the study authors: The classifier was reported to diagnose cytomegalovirus status with high specificity and sensitivity in both the original cohort and the validation cohort. In vitro tests confirmed that a few of the cytomegalovirus-associated TCR beta chains recognize cytomegalovirus antigens. Most TCR sequences were observed very rarely across donors, whereas some public TCRs were present in many individuals. A later analysis found that TCRs clustered in the first cohort also tended to co-occur in the roughly 120 validation repertoires, with 90% to 95% of cluster scores above 0. A later analysis lacked HLA typing for the validation cohort, so it scored co-occurrence in that cohort across all 120 repertoires. A total of 150 to 200 TCR beta chains were listed by the study as associated with cytomegalovirus. The authors suggested that the approach could potentially be extended to other disease states and immunological phenotypes.

Concerning this clone itself: Its antigen is still unknown. No base qualities exist here, and no much larger clone lies one base off it.

Separate from the roughly 630-subject first cohort, the validation cohort of more than 90 subjects was the group to which the donors belonged. Library method: the immunoSEQ multiplex PCR assay. Turning to the authors' computational methods: A statistical classification framework was developed to diagnose cytomegalovirus status using the catalog of TCR beta chain sequences. TCRdb took over this immuneACCESS table, retaining in-frame rearrangements with V and J assigned. Such tables are incomplete; in checked studies, under half of the missing clones stem from an unresolved V gene, and the remainder is unexplained. Clone size and V and J calls were adopted from that table, with D and trimming inferred from the DNA. This sample holds around 250,000 clones; nearly 90% were observed only once. Of the sample, 0.37% falls within the top ten clones. The receptor's source is a young woman in good health and CMV-seronegative. The sequenced sample consisted of PBMCs.

The DNA reads TGTGCCAGTAGTCTACACAGGGGCAGGAACACTGAAGCTTTCTTT. It translates to CASSLHRGRNTEAFF. The chain links TRBV19 with TRBJ1-1, and 7 junction bases match TRBD1. V is trimmed back by 5 bases and J by 1 base, and the junction contains 7 bases that no gene match accounts for. CDR1 and CDR2, per the germline V gene (reference sequence), are LNHDA and SQIVND. From its cysteine to its phenylalanine, the CDR3 spans 15 amino acids. Just the 45-base CDR3 DNA is kept, in frame starting at base 1.